This T cell receptor beta chain was recovered during a study of blood T cell repertoires in COVID-19. Study background: Acute-phase and convalescent COVID-19 samples originated in the United States, Italy and Spain. PBMCs, B-cell-depleted T cells, or T cells provided the cDNA or gDNA that made up the material.

Grouping used clinical history reported by participants in a survey and questionnaire. Recovered status applied to Cohort 3 donors who had two consecutive negative PCRs. It also applied to those with clearance or with symptom resolution. This CDR3 contains 12 residues. V lost 7 bases to trimming and J lost 10 bases, with 14 bases between them. Germline V CDR1 and CDR2: GTSNPN, SVGIG (reference sequence). Using immunoSEQ multiplex PCR, the repertoire was profiled, and TCRdb retains in-frame clones only, with some absent. The sample lists 110,000 to 150,000 clones, around four fifths occurring once. This receptor was identified in a woman aged 40 to 50 who had recovered from COVID-19. The sequencing sample was made of PBMCs or T cells enriched from blood (not recorded which). The rearrangement joins TRBV30 to TRBJ1-6; the D is unclear. As DNA, the CDR3 is TGTGCCTCGACGGCCCGCGGGTCACCCCTCCACTTT. Amino acids: CASTARGSPLHF.